This TCR beta chain was identified during a study of PD-1 blockade in mismatch repair-deficient tumors. Study in general: All were previously treated, progressing patients with approximately 12 mismatch repair-deficient cancer types.

Study-wide results and caveats: Rapid post-treatment expansion, then contraction, generally preceding radiologic response, marked tumor-resident clones.

TCRdb's copy holds only in-frame clones and misses some; the assay was immunoSEQ multiplex PCR. The table has about 16,000 clones, more than 70% seen once; the top ten hold under 20%. Mismatch repair deficiency was confirmed in all patients, by PCR or immunohistochemistry. TCR sequencing covered a few patients who responded to pembrolizumab. Regarding this clone: Antigen specificity is unknown.

The CDR3 length is 12 residues. Trimming removed 10 bases from V and 9 bases from J, with 18 bases in between. Germline-derived CDR1 and CDR2 are MDHEN and SYDVKM. This TCR derives from an adult with mismatch repair-deficient cancer. The sequences come from PBMCs, collected before pembrolizumab treatment. The gene calls are TRBV28 and TRBJ1-2; TRBD1 might be the D (6 bases). The chain's CDR3 is CATLRGANCYTF. The CDR3 coding sequence is TGTGCCACCCTACGGGGGGCAAATTGCTACACCTTC.